This passage covers 29 T cell receptor beta chains from one sample sequenced in a study of vaccination and CD4 T cells after COVID-19. Indicated treatment: 10-day PBMC culture with coronavirus spike peptide pools or control peptides (ViraFEST assay). Sequence data for DNA of cultured CD4+ T cells were generated by the Oncomine TCR Beta short-read assay. TCRdb reanalysed the PCR reads using MiXCR and keeps one entry per CDR3 protein. The repertoire has more than 9,500 distinct CDR3 sequences, 58% of them found once; the top ten carry approximately 24%. Their antigens are not known. The sample was CD4+ T cells from blood, cultured in vitro. The receptors were gathered from a human donor who had recovered from COVID-19.

The V gene is TRBV6-2 or TRBV6-3, the J gene TRBJ2-2; D is uncertain. This CDR3 has 13 residues. V lost 0 bases and J lost 5, with 4 bases in between. Germline CDR1 reads MNHEY; CDR2 reads SVGEGT. CDR3 coding DNA: TGTGCCAGCAGTTACTCGGAGACCGGGGAGCTGTTTTTT. Its protein product is CASSYSETGELFF.

The genes are TRBV15 and TRBJ1-1; D is possibly TRBD1 (5 bases). Germline-derived CDR1 and CDR2 are LNHNV and YYDKDF (reference sequence). The CDR3 consists of 13 residues. V lost 0 bases and J lost 6, with 8 bases in between. This CDR3 reads CATSRDLGAEAFF. As DNA, the CDR3 is TGTGCCACCAGCAGAGATTTAGGGGCTGAAGCTTTCTTT.

This chain links TRBV20-1 with TRBJ2-7, with D possibly TRBD2 on 7 matching bases. The germline CDR1 and CDR2 sequences are DFQATT and SNEGSKA (reference sequence). The ends were cut back, 1 base at V and 2 bases at J, with 12 bases in the middle. CDR3 length: 14 amino acids. As DNA, the CDR3 is TGCAGTGCTAGAGGGGCGGGGGCCACCTACGAGCAGTACTTC. This encodes CSARGAGATYEQYF.

This chain links TRBV15 with TRBJ2-6; unclear D gene. This CDR3 spans 18 amino acids. Trimming removed 0 bases from V and 2 bases from J, with 14 bases in between. Germline lookup yields CDR1 LNHNV and CDR2 YYDKDF (reference sequence). DNA of the CDR3: TGTGCCACCAGCAGAGATCCACTGGGGAACACTGGGGCCAACGTCCTGACTTTC. Amino acids: CATSRDPLGNTGANVLTF.

The rearrangement joins TRBV7-8 to TRBJ2-3; D is undetermined. The CDR3 extends over 13 amino acids. Between the trimmed V and J ends, which lost 3 bases and 0 bases, there was a span of 4 bases. Germline V gene lookup returns CDR1 SGHVS and CDR2 FQNEAQ. The DNA for the CDR3 is TGTGCCAGCAGCTTCGGGAGCACAGATACGCAGTATTTT. Its translation is CASSFGSTDTQYF.

The rearrangement joins TRBV6-5 to TRBJ1-4; no clear D gene. The CDR3 totals 14 residues. Looked up from germline, CDR1 is MNHEY and CDR2 is SVGAGI. The V end lost 2 bases, the J end lost 3 bases, and 7 bases lay between the germline ends. In DNA form, the CDR3 reads TGTGCCAGCAGTTACGGTGTTCCTAATGAAAAACTGTTTTTT. This gives the protein CASSYGVPNEKLFF.

V usage is TRBV7-9 and J usage is TRBJ2-3, with 8 positions matching TRBD1. Per germline, CDR1 SEHNR and CDR2 FQNEAQ (reference sequence). The CDR3 length is 15 residues. Trimming at V came to 6 bases and at J to 1 base, leaving 6 bases not matched to a gene. The CDR3 spells CASSYMGQGTDTQYF. In nucleotides, the CDR3 is TGTGCCAGCAGTTATATGGGACAGGGCACAGATACGCAGTATTTT. The whole variable domain, filled in from reference TRBV7-9 and TRBJ2-3, reads DTGVSQNPRHKITKRGQNVTFRCDPISEHNRLYWYRQTLGQGPEFLTYFQNEAQLEKSRLLSDRFSAERPKGSFSTLEIQRTEQGDSAMYLCASSYMGQGTDTQYFGPGTRLTVL.

The V call is TRBV6-1, the J call TRBJ1-5; D unresolved. V was cut by 2 bases and J by 0 bases, with 14 bases left in between. Per the germline V gene, CDR1 is MNHNS and CDR2 is SASEGT. The CDR3 loop spans 17 amino acids. This CDR3 reads CASSENFPAYSNQPQHF. CDR3 DNA sequence: TGTGCCAGCAGTGAAAATTTTCCGGCGTATAGCAATCAGCCCCAGCATTTT.

The chain joins TRBV4-3 to TRBJ1-3, with D unclear. V was pared by 4 bases and J by 0 bases, with 10 bases between. There are 15 residues in the CDR3. Germline V lookup: CDR1 LGHNA, CDR2 YSLEER. CDR3 loop: CASSPTPGSGNTIYF. The CDR3 bases are TGCGCCAGCAGCCCCACCCCGGGCTCTGGAAACACCATATATTTT.

The chain employs TRBV20-1 and TRBJ2-3, with D possibly being TRBD2 (6 bases). V was clipped by 5 bases and J by 2 bases, with 11 bases between them. Per the germline V gene, CDR1 is DFQATT and CDR2 is SNEGSKA (reference sequence). This CDR3 has 13 amino acids. CDR3 in amino acids: CSARRGNTDTQYF. CDR3 DNA sequence: TGCAGTGCTCGTCGGGGGAACACAGATACGCAGTATTTT.

This clonotype was found a few times. V usage is TRBV24-1 and J usage is TRBJ1-2, with unresolved D. The V gene's germline CDR1 is KGHDR and CDR2 SFDVKD. V lost 0 bases and J lost 8, with 9 bases in between. This CDR3 spans 13 amino acids. CDR3 sequence reads: CATSDLPSGGYTF. The CDR3 DNA is TGTGCCACCAGTGATTTGCCCTCCGGCGGCTACACCTTC.

The rearrangement links TRBV7-2 to TRBJ2-7; D might be TRBD1 or TRBD2, each matching 5 bases. The V end was cut by 0 bases, the J end by 2 bases, with 5 bases between. CDR1 and CDR2 from the germline V gene are SGHTA and FQGNSA. This CDR3 is built from 13 residues. The DNA for the CDR3 is TGTGCCAGCAGCTTAGCGGGGGCCTACGAGCAGTACTTC. Translated: CASSLAGAYEQYF.

This clonotype was observed a few times. In DNA, the CDR3 is TGTGCCAGCAGCTTAAAATTTGGACAGCCCCAGCATTTT. The encoded protein is CASSLKFGQPQHF. This chain joins TRBV7-6 and TRBJ1-5; D is ambiguous. Germline V gives CDR1 SGHVS, CDR2 FNYEAQ. V was cut by 2 bases and J by 7 bases, with 9 bases left in between. CDR3 length: 13 residues.

The chain combines TRBV21-1 with TRBJ1-1; the table's D call of TRBD1 was not tested on the DNA. TRBV21-1 is a documented pseudogene. The CDR3 contains 17 residues. CDR3 residues: CASRPLQGKGLNTEAFF. CDR3 coding DNA: TGTGCCAGCAGACCGCTTCAGGGCAAGGGACTGAACACTGAAGCTTTCTTT.

CDR3 loop: CASSPYGGVTEAFF. In DNA, the CDR3 is TGTGCCAGCAGCCCCTATGGGGGGGTCACTGAAGCTTTCTTT. This chain connects TRBV14 to TRBJ1-1, with D possibly being TRBD1 (5 bases). The V gene lost 4 bases and the J gene lost 4 bases, with 13 bases spanning the gap. From germline, CDR1 is SGHDN and CDR2 FVKESK. The length of the CDR3 is 14 residues.

The rearrangement joins TRBV24-1 to TRBJ2-3; D is unclear. This CDR3 is 15 amino acids long. Trimming shortened V by 1 base and J by 0 bases, and 7 bases separated the two germline ends. CDR1 and CDR2 (germline): KGHDR, SFDVKD. CDR3 in amino acids: CATSDFQDSTDTQYF. For the CDR3, the DNA is TGTGCCACCAGTGATTTTCAGGACAGCACAGATACGCAGTATTTT.

The V and J genes are TRBV28 and TRBJ1-1; TRBD1 aligns across 7 bases. The CDR3 contains 14 residues. Germline-derived CDR1 and CDR2 are MDHEN and SYDVKM. Germline trimming cut 6 bases from V and 7 bases from J; bases unmatched to any gene: 11. DNA of the CDR3: TGTGCCAGCAGCCCCCCGACAGGGAAGGGTGAAGCTTTCTTT. Amino acids: CASSPPTGKGEAFF.

The rearrangement joins TRBV10-3 to TRBJ2-5, with D perhaps matching TRBD2 (5 bases). The CDR3 spans 14 residues. The V end was cut by 6 bases, the J end by 1 base, with 12 bases between. Germline V CDR1 and CDR2: ENHRY, SYGVKD. The CDR3 DNA reads TGTGCCATCAGGGACCCCGGGATCCAAGAGACCCAGTACTTC. Residues: CAIRDPGIQETQYF.

V is TRBV6-5 and J is TRBJ1-1; possibly TRBD1 for D (5 bases). V lost 0 bases to trimming and J lost 4 bases, with 15 bases between them. From germline, CDR1 is MNHEY and CDR2 SVGAGI. The CDR3 is 16 amino acids. Here the CDR3 DNA reads TGTGCCAGCAGTTACTCGAACTGGGGGGATTCCACTGAAGCTTTCTTT. Residues: CASSYSNWGDSTEAFF.

The chain has TRBV5-8 and TRBJ2-7; D is unclear. The V end lost 6 bases, the J end lost 5 bases, and 24 bases lay between the germline ends. Germline CDR1 reads SGHTS; CDR2 reads YDEGEE. The CDR3 totals 16 residues. CDR3 region: CASTQIVVGKGHEQYF. The CDR3 coding sequence is TGTGCCAGCACCCAAATTGTGGTGGGAAAAGGCCACGAGCAGTACTTC.

The J gene is TRBJ1-2, the V gene TRBV20-1; 11 bases are a match to TRBD1. Germline lookup yields CDR1 DFQATT and CDR2 SNEGSKA (reference sequence). J was trimmed by 7 bases and V by 5 bases; bases with no gene match: 3. The CDR3 is 12 amino acids. The chain's CDR3 is CSAGQGAGGYTF. The CDR3 bases are TGCAGTGCTGGACAGGGGGCGGGTGGCTACACCTTC.

V is TRBV11-3 and J is TRBJ2-3; D gene ambiguous. The germline V gene encodes CDR1 SGHNT and CDR2 YENEEA. The CDR3 consists of 11 residues. Trimming pared 6 bases from V and 2 bases from J, leaving 3 bases between. This chain's CDR3 is CASSHTDTQYF. The CDR3 DNA sequence: TGTGCCAGCAGTCACACAGATACGCAGTATTTT.

The chain joins TRBV4-2 to TRBJ2-5; D gene unclear. The V gene lost 1 base and the J gene lost 2 bases, with 17 bases spanning the gap. Germline V lookup: CDR1 LGHNA, CDR2 YNFKEQ. This CDR3 spans 17 amino acids. CDR3 sequence: CASSQVGPADPQETQYF. CDR3 DNA: TGTGCCAGCAGCCAAGTCGGCCCTGCGGACCCTCAAGAGACCCAGTACTTC.

V gene TRBV18 combines with J gene TRBJ1-5; D not resolved. Germline assignment: CDR1 KGHSH and CDR2 LQKENI. The V end lost 2 bases, the J end lost 7 bases, and 9 bases lay between the germline ends. This CDR3 has 13 amino acids. The CDR3 bases are TGTGCCAGCTCACCAATTTCAGACCAGCCCCAGCATTTT. Amino acid sequence: CASSPISDQPQHF.

The CDR3 coding sequence is TGTGCCAGCAGTAAGACAGGGGACTATGGCTACACCTTC. Protein product: CASSKTGDYGYTF. This sequence joins TRBV6-1 and TRBJ1-2, with 8 nucleotides matching TRBD1. This CDR3 region has 13 residues. Germline loops: CDR1 MNHNS, CDR2 SASEGT. The J segment lost 3 bases and the V segment lost 5 bases, leaving 2 bases of the junction unmatched.

The chain combines TRBV6-2 or TRBV6-3 with TRBJ2-7; D unclear. The CDR3 totals 13 residues. The germline V gene has CDR1 MNHEY and CDR2 SVGEGT. Trimming pared 10 bases from V and 4 bases from J, leaving 17 bases between. This CDR3 reads CAISPGPLYEQYF. In DNA form, the CDR3 reads TGTGCCATTTCACCCGGGCCGCTATACGAGCAGTACTTC.

Here the CDR3 reads CASSPGSVTYNSPLHF. The CDR3 DNA sequence: TGTGCCAGCAGCCCGGGGAGCGTAACCTATAATTCACCCCTCCACTTT. This sequence joins TRBV21-1 and TRBJ1-6; TRBD1, the table's D call, was not compared with the DNA. TRBV21-1 is termed a pseudogene. The CDR3 is 16 residues long.

This chain connects TRBV6-2 or TRBV6-3 to TRBJ2-3; no clear D. CDR3 length equals 12 residues. Trimming removed 5 bases from V and 4 bases from J, with 7 bases in between. Germline values: CDR1 MNHEY, CDR2 SVGEGT. The CDR3 spells CASSKLPDTQYF. CDR3 sequence (DNA): TGTGCCAGCAGTAAGCTGCCAGATACGCAGTATTTT.

This chain links TRBV24-1 with TRBJ2-1; D may be TRBD1 (6 bases). Per the germline V gene, CDR1 is KGHDR and CDR2 is SFDVKD. The CDR3 runs 16 residues. V lost 3 bases to trimming and J lost 0 bases, with 11 bases between them. CDR3 protein: CATSDTTGSSYNEQFF. The DNA for the CDR3 is TGTGCCACCAGTGATACGACAGGAAGCTCCTACAATGAGCAGTTCTTC.